The 8 T cell receptor beta chains listed next were all sequenced from one sample in a study of blood T cell repertoires in COVID-19. TCRdb keeps only in-frame clones here, not all; method: immunoSEQ multiplex PCR. The sample carries about 130,000 clones, almost 85% recorded once. Sequences were obtained from peripheral blood. These TCRs come from a woman in her 30s who had recovered from COVID-19.

The genes are TRBV3-1 (or the pseudogene TRBV3-2) and TRBJ2-2, with TRBD2 matching 7 bases. The CDR3 extends over 15 amino acids. Per germline, CDR1 LGHDT and CDR2 YNNKEL (reference sequence). The junction had 8 bases not matched to a gene; V was cut back by 8 bases and J by 2 bases. For the CDR3, the DNA is TGTGCCAGCCATGCCAGCGGGGTCAACACCGGGGAGCTGTTTTTT. This codes for CASHASGVNTGELFF.

This rearrangement joins TRBV9 to TRBJ2-3, with D tentatively TRBD2 (6 bases). From germline, CDR1 is SGDLS and CDR2 YYNGEE. V dropped 0 bases and J dropped 1 base, with 12 bases sitting between them. The length of the CDR3 is 16 residues. The CDR3: CASSVGWGGGTDTQYF. The DNA for the CDR3 is TGTGCCAGCAGCGTAGGCTGGGGCGGGGGCACAGATACGCAGTATTTT.

The sample holds a few counts of this clone. The CDR3 region is CASSSETGLGTEAFF. CDR3 DNA sequence: TGTGCCAGCAGCTCCGAGACAGGCCTGGGCACTGAAGCTTTCTTT. The chain is built from TRBV7-3 and TRBJ1-1; a weak D match, TRBD1 (6 bases). Germline assignment: CDR1 SGHTA and CDR2 FQGTGA. The length of the CDR3 is 15 residues. The V and J ends lost 4 bases and 4 bases respectively, with 16 bases between them. Full variable domain (outside the CDR3, taken from reference TRBV7-3 and TRBJ1-1): GAGVSQTPSNKVTEKGKYVELRCDPISGHTALYWYRQSLGQGPEFLIYFQGTGAADDSGLPNDRFFAVRPEGSVSTLKIQRTERGDSAVYLCASSSETGLGTEAFFGQGTRLTVV.

The chain is built from TRBV7-9 and TRBJ1-5, with 10 bases fitting TRBD1. Trimming cost V 5 bases and J 4 bases; bases outside gene matches: 2. Germline V lookup: CDR1 SEHNR, CDR2 FQNEAQ (reference sequence). The CDR3 consists of 14 residues. CDR3 coding DNA: TGTGCCAGCAGCCCGGGACAGGGGAATCAGCCCCAGCATTTT. Protein sequence: CASSPGQGNQPQHF. The full variable domain, with the rest looked up from reference TRBV7-9 and TRBJ1-5, is DTGVSQNPRHKITKRGQNVTFRCDPISEHNRLYWYRQTLGQGPEFLTYFQNEAQLEKSRLLSDRFSAERPKGSFSTLEIQRTEQGDSAMYLCASSPGQGNQPQHFGDGTRLSIL.

This chain connects TRBV12-3 or TRBV12-4 to TRBJ2-7; 7 bases are a match to TRBD2. The length of the CDR3 is 12 residues. Losses at the gene ends were 5 bases for V and 3 bases for J; bases not matched to a gene: 1. The CDR3 spells CASSGTIYEQYF. CDR3 sequence (DNA): TGTGCCAGCAGTGGGACTATCTACGAGCAGTACTTC.

V gene TRBV2 combines with J gene TRBJ2-3; 7 bases agree with TRBD2. The ends lost 5 bases at V and 2 bases at J; junction bases unmatched: 4. Looked up from germline, CDR1 is SNHLY and CDR2 is FYNNEI. The CDR3 has 14 amino acids. The CDR3: CASSWTSATDTQYF. The DNA of the CDR3 is TGTGCCAGCAGTTGGACTAGTGCCACAGATACGCAGTATTTT. Filled out from reference TRBV2 and TRBJ2-3, the complete variable domain reads EPEVTQTPSHQVTQMGQEVILRCVPISNHLYFYWYRQILGQKVEFLVSFYNNEISEKSEIFDDQFSVERPDGSNFTLKIRSTKLEDSAMYFCASSWTSATDTQYFGPGTRLTVL.

The rearrangement links TRBV5-4 to TRBJ2-1; TRBD2 agrees at 14 bases. This CDR3 region has 14 residues. Unmatched junction bases numbered 3, after V lost 4 bases and J lost 9 bases. From germline, CDR1 is SGHNT and CDR2 YYREEE (reference sequence). The DNA for the CDR3 is TGTGCCAGCAGCACCGGGACTAGCGGGAGTGAGCAGTTCTTC. It specifies CASSTGTSGSEQFF. Looking up the rest from reference TRBV5-4 and TRBJ2-1 gives the full variable domain: ETGVTQSPTHLIKTRGQQVTLRCSSQSGHNTVSWYQQALGQGPQFIFQYYREEENGRGNFPPRFSGLQFPNYSSELNVNALELDDSALYLCASSTGTSGSEQFFGPGTRLTVL.

V usage is TRBV4-1 and J usage is TRBJ2-1; maybe TRBD1 (5 bases). Trimming shortened V by 3 bases and J by 10 bases, and 10 bases separated the two germline ends. The CDR3 spans 12 residues. Germline CDR1 is MGHRA and CDR2 is YSYEKL. As DNA, the CDR3 is TGCGCCAGCAGCCATTCAGGGTTGGAGCAGTTCTTC. It codes for CASSHSGLEQFF.